Following are 28 T cell receptor beta chains from one sample sequenced in a study of T cell responses to AZD1222 COVID-19 vaccine. This table comes from immunoSEQ multiplex PCR, and its TCRdb copy is limited to in-frame clones, with some not included. The repertoire holds 80,000 to 100,000 clones, with 90% to 95% as singletons. The source material was peripheral blood, sampled on day 0 of AZD1222 vaccination. Source of these receptors: an adult in good health.

This clone was detected only a few times. V and J are TRBV18 and TRBJ2-2, with D possibly called TRBD1 or TRBD2 (5 bases each). Trimming shortened V by 3 bases and J by 3 bases, and 14 bases separated the two germline ends. CDR1 is KGHSH, CDR2 LQKENI, per germline. The CDR3 is 16 amino acids. CDR3 sequence reads: CASSPSALGDTGELFF. The CDR3 region has the DNA TGTGCCAGCTCACCCTCAGCCCTGGGGGACACCGGGGAGCTGTTTTTT.

The chain couples TRBV5-4 to TRBJ1-2; 10 nucleotides match TRBD1. The CDR3 runs 13 residues. Unmatched junction bases numbered 4, after V lost 4 bases and J lost 7 bases. In germline, CDR1 is SGHNT, CDR2 YYREEE (reference sequence). The DNA for the CDR3 is TGTGCCAGCAGCGGACAGGGGGTACTTGGCTACACCTTC. Its protein product is CASSGQGVLGYTF.

The chain is built from TRBV28 and TRBJ2-3; no clear D gene. Trimming took 3 bases from V and 5 from J, leaving 12 bases between them. Germline V CDR1 and CDR2: MDHEN, SYDVKM. The CDR3 length is 14 residues. CDR3 coding DNA: TGTGCCAGCAGTTTCAGGTCGTTCATAGATACGCAGTATTTT. Translated: CASSFRSFIDTQYF. Supplemented by reference TRBV28 and TRBJ2-3, the full variable domain reads DVKVTQSSRYLVKRTGEKVFLECVQDMDHENMFWYRQDPGLGLRLIYFSYDVKMKEKGDIPEGYSVSREKKERFSLILESASTNQTSMYLCASSFRSFIDTQYFGPGTRLTVL.

V and J are TRBV7-9 and TRBJ1-6, with D hard to call. Trimming stripped 4 bases from V and 10 bases from J, with 17 bases between. This CDR3 spans 15 amino acids. The germline gives CDR1 SEHNR, CDR2 FQNEAQ (reference sequence). CDR3 DNA: TGTGCCAGCAGCTCCGACCGGGATCGAGACTCACCCCTCCACTTT. Residues: CASSSDRDRDSPLHF.

The chain recombines TRBV5-5 with TRBJ2-1; 9 bases align to TRBD2. V was clipped by 5 bases and J by 6 bases; unmatched bases: 6. The V gene's germline CDR1 is SGHKS and CDR2 YYEKEE (reference sequence). The CDR3 is 14 amino acids. CDR3 DNA sequence: TGTGCCAGCAGTTTGAGACTAGCGGCCAATGAGCAGTTCTTC. This encodes CASSLRLAANEQFF.

The V call is TRBV9, the J call TRBJ1-6; D perhaps matches TRBD1 (6 bases). V dropped 7 bases and J dropped 5 bases, with 10 bases sitting between them. The CDR3 is 13 residues long. Germline values: CDR1 SGDLS, CDR2 YYNGEE. The CDR3 bases are TGTGCCAGCGGGACAAAGAATAATTCACCCCTCCACTTT. Translation: CASGTKNNSPLHF.

The chain couples TRBV30 to TRBJ1-1; 7 nucleotides agree with TRBD1. This CDR3 has 13 amino acids. The germline V gene has CDR1 GTSNPN and CDR2 SVGIG (reference sequence). The V and J ends lost 2 bases and 5 bases, in that order; junction bases with no gene match: 5. The CDR3 is CAWSTGVWTEAFF. In DNA, the CDR3 is TGTGCCTGGAGTACAGGGGTTTGGACTGAAGCTTTCTTT.

The chain links TRBV2 to TRBJ1-1; D call uncertain. The CDR3 runs to 13 residues. Trimming left V 3 bases short and J 3 bases short, with 8 bases between. Germline V CDR1 and CDR2: SNHLY, FYNNEI. CDR3: CASSESGYTEAFF. The CDR3 nucleotides are TGTGCCAGCAGTGAGTCGGGGTACACTGAAGCTTTCTTT.

The sample holds a few counts of this clone. The chain carries TRBV4-2 and TRBJ1-2, with 7 bases aligning to TRBD1. The CDR3 extends over 16 amino acids. The V segment lost 1 base and the J segment 4 bases; nucleotides outside the gene matches: 9. Germline V CDR1 and CDR2: LGHNA, YNFKEQ. The CDR3 is CASSQGARDSGYGYTF. In nucleotides, the CDR3 is TGTGCCAGCAGCCAAGGGGCCAGGGACAGCGGCTATGGCTACACCTTC.

V gene TRBV7-3 combines with J gene TRBJ1-6, with D unclear. V lost 3 bases and J 5 bases, leaving 5 bases between the germline ends. The CDR3 spans 13 residues. Germline V gene sequence: CDR1 SGHTA, CDR2 FQGTGA. CDR3 protein: CASSFGDNSPLHF. The CDR3 region has the DNA TGTGCCAGCAGCTTCGGGGATAATTCACCCCTCCACTTT.

The chain combines TRBV21-1 with TRBJ2-1; the table gives TRBD2 as D, unverified against the DNA. TRBV21-1 is a pseudogene. This CDR3 has 16 amino acids. CDR3 loop: CASSKGLAGGWNEQFF. Written as DNA, the CDR3 is TGTGCCAGCAGCAAAGGACTAGCGGGAGGATGGAATGAGCAGTTCTTC.

This clone was picked up one time. J is TRBJ2-1 and V is TRBV27; TRBD2 matches 7 bases. This CDR3 has 17 residues. Germline trimming cut 5 bases from V and 7 bases from J; bases unmatched to any gene: 17. Looked up from germline, CDR1 is MNHEY and CDR2 is SMNVEV (reference sequence). The CDR3 loop is CASSPRMAGVVSNEQFF. CDR3 nucleotide sequence: TGTGCCAGCAGTCCTAGGATGGCGGGAGTTGTTTCAAATGAGCAGTTCTTC.

V and J are TRBV6-5 and TRBJ1-2; D is possibly TRBD1 (5 bases). V lost 6 bases to trimming and J lost 4 bases, with 18 bases between them. Looked up from germline, CDR1 is MNHEY and CDR2 is SVGAGI. This CDR3 is built from 15 residues. The CDR3 bases are TGTGCCAGCAGCCTCCAGGGCCCGGCGGCCTATGGCTACACCTTC. Translated: CASSLQGPAAYGYTF.

As to this clone: One end of the junction varies from germline; a read error may be responsible. The J gene is TRBJ2-1, the V gene TRBV4-3; TRBD2 matches at 7 bases. Germline assignment: CDR1 LGHNA and CDR2 YSLEER. The CDR3 contains 13 residues. The CDR3 DNA follows: TGCGCCAGCAGCCAAGATATGGGGGAGGGCTCAGTCTTC. Its protein product is CASSQDMGEGSVF.

This rearrangement joins TRBV5-4 to TRBJ2-7, with 7 positions matching TRBD2. The CDR3 has 15 amino acids. The germline V gene has CDR1 SGHNT and CDR2 YYREEE (reference sequence). The J segment lost 0 bases and the V segment lost 0 bases, leaving 3 bases of the junction unmatched. The CDR3 nucleotides read TGTGCCAGCAGCTTGGGGCGGGGGAGCTCCTACGAGCAGTACTTC. This codes for CASSLGRGSSYEQYF. The full variable domain, rest sourced from reference TRBV5-4 and TRBJ2-7, is ETGVTQSPTHLIKTRGQQVTLRCSSQSGHNTVSWYQQALGQGPQFIFQYYREEENGRGNFPPRFSGLQFPNYSSELNVNALELDDSALYLCASSLGRGSSYEQYFGPGTRLTVT.

The chain couples TRBV3-1 (or the pseudogene TRBV3-2) to TRBJ2-4; no clear D gene. Trimming removed 1 base from V and 10 bases from J, with 14 bases in between. Germline V gene sequence: CDR1 LGHDT, CDR2 YNNKEL (reference sequence). The CDR3 extends over 14 amino acids. CDR3 amino acids: CASSQGLQHTIQYF. The CDR3 coding sequence is TGTGCCAGCAGCCAAGGTCTCCAGCATACGATTCAGTACTTC.

The chain has TRBV14 and TRBJ1-6; D is unresolved. This CDR3 contains 13 residues. The ends were cut back, 2 bases at V and 3 bases at J, with 2 bases in the middle. From germline, CDR1 is SGHDN and CDR2 FVKESK. CDR3 bases: TGTGCCAGCAGCCAAAGCTATAATTCACCCCTCCACTTT. Its translation is CASSQSYNSPLHF. The entire variable domain, with the rest obtained from reference TRBV14 and TRBJ1-6, is as follows: EAGVTQFPSHSVIEKGQTVTLRCDPISGHDNLYWYRRVMGKEIKFLLHFVKESKQDESGMPNNRFLAERTGGTYSTLKVQPAELEDSGVYFCASSQSYNSPLHFGNGTRLTVT.

The chain combines TRBV3-1 (or the pseudogene TRBV3-2) with TRBJ1-2; D might be TRBD1 (6 bases). Germline-derived CDR1 and CDR2 are LGHDT and YNNKEL (reference sequence). The V end lost 5 bases, the J end lost 4 bases, and 11 bases lay between the germline ends. The CDR3 contains 13 residues. The CDR3 DNA reads TGTGCCAGCAGCGGCGGACAGTTCTATGGCTACACCTTC. Amino acid sequence: CASSGGQFYGYTF.

This sequence joins TRBV5-1 and TRBJ1-3; tentative D call: TRBD1 (6 bases). CDR3 length: 16 amino acids. Per the germline V gene, CDR1 is SGHRS and CDR2 is YFSETQ. V was cut by 5 bases and J by 0 bases, with 15 bases left in between. CDR3 coding DNA: TGCGCCAGCAGTCAACAGGGCATAAACTCTGGAAACACCATATATTTT. This gives the protein CASSQQGINSGNTIYF.

The chain recombines TRBV19 with TRBJ1-5, with TRBD1 as a possible D gene (5 bases). Germline lookup yields CDR1 LNHDA and CDR2 SQIVND (reference sequence). The CDR3 covers 16 residues. Trimming stripped 0 bases from V and 4 bases from J, with 13 bases between. The chain's CDR3 is CASSIEPGRPNQPQHF. For the CDR3, the DNA is TGTGCCAGTAGTATAGAACCGGGACGTCCTAATCAGCCCCAGCATTTT.

The rearrangement links TRBV4-3 to TRBJ1-4, with 7 positions matching TRBD1. In germline, CDR1 is LGHNA, CDR2 YSLEER. There are 16 residues in the CDR3. V trimming: 3 bases; J trimming: 3 bases; junction bases outside the gene matches: 7. CDR3 sequence: CASSQDAGTANEKLFF. DNA of the CDR3: TGCGCCAGCAGCCAGGATGCAGGGACAGCTAATGAAAAACTGTTTTTT.

This rearrangement joins TRBV7-2 to TRBJ1-1; no reliable D call. This CDR3 is 16 amino acids long. Germline V gene data show CDR1 as SGHTA and CDR2 as FQGNSA. With 2 bases removed from V and 0 bases from J, the gap between germline ends came to 13 bases. The CDR3 coding sequence is TGTGCCAGCAGCTTAACTATCCAGGCCGTGAACACTGAAGCTTTCTTT. Translated, it gives CASSLTIQAVNTEAFF. Full variable domain (outside the CDR3, taken from reference TRBV7-2 and TRBJ1-1): GAGVSQSPSNKVTEKGKDVELRCDPISGHTALYWYRQSLGQGLEFLIYFQGNSAPDKSGLPSDRFSAERTGGSVSTLTIQRTQQEDSAVYLCASSLTIQAVNTEAFFGQGTRLTVV.

The V gene is TRBV11-3, the J gene TRBJ2-1; D unclear. Trimming stripped 1 base from V and 4 bases from J, with 11 bases between. The CDR3 spans 15 residues. Germline loops: CDR1 SGHNT, CDR2 YENEEA. This CDR3 is CASSLGLTPYNEQFF. The DNA for the CDR3 is TGTGCCAGCAGCTTAGGCCTAACACCGTACAATGAGCAGTTCTTC.

CDR3 DNA sequence: TGTGCCAGCAGCGTAGGACAGGGCTACACCTTC. Its protein is CASSVGQGYTF. The chain is built from TRBV9 and TRBJ1-2; a possible D gene is TRBD1 (5 bases). In germline, CDR1 is SGDLS, CDR2 YYNGEE. The ends were cut back, 0 bases at V and 8 bases at J, with 5 bases in the middle. The CDR3 runs 11 residues.

This chain joins TRBV30 and TRBJ1-4; a weak D match, TRBD1 (5 bases). The V gene lost 2 bases and the J gene lost 4 bases, with 14 bases spanning the gap. Germline CDR1 GTSNPN, CDR2 SVGIG (reference sequence). This CDR3 comprises 15 residues. The DNA for the CDR3 is TGTGCCTGGAGTACCATTAGGGGCATTAATGAAAAACTGTTTTTT. Protein sequence: CAWSTIRGINEKLFF.

CDR3 residues: CASSLIPSGGISSYNEQFF. DNA of the CDR3: TGTGCCAGCAGCTTAATACCTAGCGGGGGGATAAGCTCCTACAATGAGCAGTTCTTC. The chain has TRBV7-9 and TRBJ2-1; 11 bases align to TRBD2. Looked up from germline, CDR1 is SEHNR and CDR2 is FQNEAQ (reference sequence). The CDR3 spans 19 residues. V lost 2 bases to trimming and J lost 0 bases; unmatched junction nucleotides: 9.

The V gene is TRBV3-1 (or the pseudogene TRBV3-2), the J gene TRBJ1-5; D possibly corresponds to TRBD1 (5 bases). Germline V gene lookup returns CDR1 LGHDT and CDR2 YNNKEL (reference sequence). Between the trimmed V and J ends, which lost 5 bases and 5 bases, there was a span of 10 bases. CDR3 length: 13 amino acids. The CDR3 reads CASSSDSYQPQHF. DNA for the CDR3: TGTGCCAGCAGCTCCGACAGCTATCAGCCCCAGCATTTT.

J is TRBJ2-1 and V is TRBV30, with 8 bases fitting TRBD2. CDR3 length equals 14 residues. Germline assignment: CDR1 GTSNPN and CDR2 SVGIG (reference sequence). Written as DNA, the CDR3 is TGTGCGTGTCACCGACTAGCGCCCGACAATGAGCAGTTCTTC. Translating it yields CACHRLAPDNEQFF.